This paragraph covers one T cell receptor beta chain sequence. The entry originates in a study of shared clonotypes between healthy human individuals. CDR1 is LNHDA and CDR2 is SQIVND in the germline V gene (reference sequence). V was cut by 5 bases and J by 3 bases, with 8 bases left in between. The CDR3 is made up of 13 amino acids. Assay used: immunoSEQ multiplex PCR; TCRdb lists only in-frame clones, some missing. The sample consists of roughly 850,000 clones, 90% to 97% of them appearing once. The naive CD8 fraction comprised CD45RO-negative cells positively selected for CCR7 and excluded terminally differentiated effector memory CD45RA+ cells.

The sequencing sample was made of naive CD8+ T cells sorted from blood. The chain is built from TRBV19 and TRBJ1-5; no definite D call. The receptor's source is a man aged 30 to 39 in good health. The CDR3 reads CASSFIINQPQHF. CDR3 coding DNA: TGTGCCAGTAGTTTTATAATCAATCAGCCCCAGCATTTT.